This TCR beta chain came from a study of cytomegalovirus exposure and HLA in healthy donors. Study-level findings and limits: TCR beta chains numbering 150 to 200 were designated cytomegalovirus-associated. Specificity for CMV antigens was confirmed in vitro for a few of the CMV-associated chains.

This clone has just a few counts. Its antigen remains unidentified. V lost 7 bases, J lost 2 bases, and 7 bases stayed unmatched. Germline CDR1 is GTSNPN and CDR2 is SVGIG (reference sequence). The CDR3 is 14 residues long. Using immunoSEQ multiplex PCR, the repertoire was profiled, and TCRdb retains in-frame clones only, with some absent. In the table there are hundreds of thousands of clones, 86% of which are singletons. Sequenced sample: PBMCs. The chain uses TRBV30 and TRBJ2-2; the match to TRBD1 covers 7 bases. The receptor comes from a woman between 18 and 29 years old in good health and CMV-seronegative. The DNA for the CDR3 is TGTGCCTCGCCGGGACAGATAAACACCGGGGAGCTGTTTTTT. Translating it yields CASPGQINTGELFF.